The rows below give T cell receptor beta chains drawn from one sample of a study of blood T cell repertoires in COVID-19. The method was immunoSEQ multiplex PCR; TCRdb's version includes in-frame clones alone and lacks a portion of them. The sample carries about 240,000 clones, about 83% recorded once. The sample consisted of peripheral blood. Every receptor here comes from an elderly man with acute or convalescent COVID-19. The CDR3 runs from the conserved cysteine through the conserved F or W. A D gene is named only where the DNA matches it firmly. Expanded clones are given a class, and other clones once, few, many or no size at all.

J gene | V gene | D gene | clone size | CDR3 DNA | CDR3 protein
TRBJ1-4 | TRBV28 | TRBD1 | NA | TGTGCCAGCAGGACCTCAGGGGGCTTTAATGAAAAACTGTTTTTT | CASRTSGGFNEKLFF
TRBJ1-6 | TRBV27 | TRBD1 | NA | TGTGCCAGCAGAGGGACAGGGGAAAATTCACCCCTCCACTTT | CASRGTGENSPLHF
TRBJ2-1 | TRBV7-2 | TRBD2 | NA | TGTGCCAGCAGCTTGACCGCTAGCGGGTGGGATAGCTCCTACAATGAGCAGTTCTTC | CASSLTASGWDSSYNEQFF
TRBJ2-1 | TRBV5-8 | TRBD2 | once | TGTGCCAGCAGCTTTGGGAGACTAGCGAATGAGCAGTTCTTC | CASSFGRLANEQFF
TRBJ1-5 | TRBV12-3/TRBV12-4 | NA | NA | TGTGCCAGCAGTCGGGTGACCGGACAGCCCCAGCATTTT | CASSRVTGQPQHF
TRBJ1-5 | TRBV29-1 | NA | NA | TGCAGCGTCGGAATGGGCGCTCAGCCCCAGCATTTT | CSVGMGAQPQHF
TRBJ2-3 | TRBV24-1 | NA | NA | TGTGCCACCAGTGATTTGCTTCCAGGGGACACAGATACGCAGTATTTT | CATSDLLPGDTDTQYF
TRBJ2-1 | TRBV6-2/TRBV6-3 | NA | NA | TGTGCCAGCAGTCCGACTAGACAAGCGCACAATGAGCAGTTCTTC | CASSPTRQAHNEQFF
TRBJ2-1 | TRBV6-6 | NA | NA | TGTGCCAGCAGCCTCGACCTCCCGCCGGGTCATGAGCAGTTCTTC | CASSLDLPPGHEQFF
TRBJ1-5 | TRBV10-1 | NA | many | TGCGCCAGCAGCCTGTCAGGGTACCAGCCCCAGCATTTT | CASSLSGYQPQHF
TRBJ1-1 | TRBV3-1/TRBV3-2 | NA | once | TGTGCCAGCAGCCAGATCCGGGACACTGAAGCTTTCTTT | CASSQIRDTEAFF
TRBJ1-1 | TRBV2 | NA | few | TGTGCCAGCAGTGAATACAGTGACACTGAAGCTTTCTTT | CASSEYSDTEAFF
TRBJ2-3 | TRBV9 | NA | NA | TGTGCCAGCAGCGTAGGAAGAGGGGATACGCAGTATTTT | CASSVGRGDTQYF
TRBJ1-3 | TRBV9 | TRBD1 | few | TGTGCCAGCAGCGTCCGACAGGGAGCCGGAAACACCATATATTTT | CASSVRQGAGNTIYF